This TCR beta chain came from a study of a mutant IDH1 vaccine in newly diagnosed glioma. Turning to the study itself: Treated patients, averaging approximately 40 years, were about 60% male and approximately 38% female.

Study observations and caveats: The occurrence of vaccine-induced immune responses was seen in 80% to 95% of patients.

In its sample, this clone is medium-sized. Its antigen is still unknown. Germline V gene sequence: CDR1 MDHEN, CDR2 SYDVKM. The junction had 8 bases not matched to a gene; V was cut back by 5 bases and J by 8 bases. The CDR3 covers 14 residues. Time point meaning: baseline, week 1 (first vaccination visit). Treatment: pre-vaccination baseline after standard-of-care therapy. Only in-frame clones appear in the TCRdb table, and some are missing; sequencing was by immunoSEQ multiplex PCR. The sample lists 30,000 to 35,000 clones; 80% to 85% were seen once. The chain combines TRBV28 with TRBJ2-1, with 8 bases identical to TRBD1. This material consisted of peripheral blood mononuclear cells (PBMCs), taken from a glioma patient treated with radiotherapy, temozolomide or both. This sequence originates from a man aged 45-65 years with glioma. Some clones in this sample may be carry-over from other donors' samples. CDR3 sequence reads: CASSRTGIIYEQFF. The CDR3 DNA follows: TGTGCCAGCAGTCGGACAGGGATTATCTATGAGCAGTTCTTC.